The 25 T cell receptor beta chains below were found in one sample sequenced in a study of T-cell memory formation after mild COVID-19. Using its own MiXCR run on the 5' RACE reads, TCRdb lists one record per CDR3 protein. The sample lists 250,000 to 300,000 distinct CDR3 sequences, under 20% seen once, with roughly a fifth in the top ten. Sequenced sample: PBMCs or a T cell subset sorted from them (not recorded which). The receptors here all came from a man between 18 and 35 years old who had mild COVID-19 (a few samples of this study predate the infection). Cell type and time point are not known.

J is TRBJ1-3 and V is TRBV7-2; possible D gene TRBD1, 6 bases. The CDR3 runs 14 residues. V was shortened by 4 bases and J by 4 bases, with 11 bases between the two germline ends. Germline V lookup: CDR1 SGHTA, CDR2 FQGNSA. CDR3 protein: CASSSHGGGNTIYF. The CDR3 bases are TGTGCCAGCAGCTCCCACGGGGGCGGAAACACCATATATTTT. Full variable domain (rest looked up from reference TRBV7-2 and TRBJ1-3): GAGVSQSPSNKVTEKGKDVELRCDPISGHTALYWYRQSLGQGLEFLIYFQGNSAPDKSGLPSDRFSAERTGGSVSTLTIQRTQQEDSAVYLCASSSHGGGNTIYFGEGSWLTVV.

This clonotype was counted a few times. V gene TRBV10-2 combines with J gene TRBJ1-2, with 7 bases fitting TRBD1. The germline V gene encodes CDR1 WSHSY and CDR2 SAAADI. This CDR3 has 15 amino acids. Trimming at V came to 0 bases and at J to 4 bases, leaving 5 bases not matched to a gene. The CDR3: CASSESTGTIYGYTF. The CDR3 DNA reads as TGCGCCAGCAGTGAGTCGACAGGGACAATCTATGGCTACACCTTC.

This chain uses TRBV29-1 with TRBJ2-1; perhaps TRBD2 as D (6 bases). The CDR3 spans 13 residues. CDR1 and CDR2 from the germline V gene are SQVTM and ANQGSEA. V lost 3 bases and J 9 bases, leaving 15 bases between the germline ends. CDR3 residues: CSVEIRLEGEQFF. CDR3 nucleotide sequence: TGCAGCGTTGAGATCCGACTAGAGGGTGAGCAGTTCTTC.

The table lists this clonotype with a few counts. This chain joins TRBV12-3 or TRBV12-4 and TRBJ1-1; TRBD1 is a possible D gene (5 bases). V was trimmed by 6 bases and J by 11 bases, leaving 16 bases between them. The CDR3 sequence is 12 residues long. The CDR3 nucleotides read TGTGCCAGCAGCACCCTGGACGGGACGGCTTTCTTT. Amino acids: CASSTLDGTAFF.

There are a few counts of this clonotype. CDR3 residues: CASSFDRSYGYTF. The CDR3 region has the DNA TGTGCCAGCAGTTTTGACAGGAGTTATGGCTACACCTTC. The gene calls are TRBV6-5 and TRBJ1-2; D possibly corresponds to TRBD1 (6 bases). Per the germline V gene, CDR1 is MNHEY and CDR2 is SVGAGI. Trimming took 4 bases from V and 5 from J, leaving 11 bases between them. The CDR3 is 13 residues long.

The V and J genes are TRBV5-6 and TRBJ1-1; tentative D call: TRBD1 (5 bases). Looked up from germline, CDR1 is SGHDT and CDR2 is YYEEEE. There are 15 residues in the CDR3. Trimming left V 4 bases short and J 5 bases short, with 18 bases between. The DNA for the CDR3 is TGTGCCAGCAGCCACCGTCGGGGCGCATGGACTGAAGCTTTCTTT. This codes for CASSHRRGAWTEAFF.

A word on this clonotype: This could be a read error, since a much larger clone is one nucleotide away. The chain couples TRBV7-2 to TRBJ1-2; TRBD1 agrees at 9 bases. Germline loops: CDR1 SGHTA, CDR2 FQGNSA. Germline trimming cut 6 bases from V and 8 bases from J; bases unmatched to any gene: 13. CDR3 length: 15 amino acids. The CDR3 loop is CASRWPPGQGRGYTF. The CDR3 region has the DNA TGTGCCAGCAGATGGCCGCCGGGACAGGGCCGCGGCTACACCTTC.

The chain recombines TRBV2 with TRBJ2-5; a weak D match, TRBD2 (6 bases). Per germline, CDR1 SNHLY and CDR2 FYNNEI. The CDR3 length is 13 residues. V was shortened by 2 bases and J by 3 bases, with 7 bases between the two germline ends. This CDR3 is CASSERGKETQYF. The CDR3 DNA reads as TGTGCCAGCAGTGAACGGGGGAAAGAGACCCAGTACTTC.

The rearrangement uses TRBV2 and TRBJ1-6, with TRBD1 identical over 8 bases. V lost 4 bases, J lost 7 bases, and 6 bases stayed unmatched. This CDR3 contains 15 residues. The V gene's germline CDR1 is SNHLY and CDR2 FYNNEI. CDR3 nucleotides: TGTGCCAGCAGTGTAGCAAGACAGGGGAATTCACCCCTCCACTTT. Encoded protein: CASSVARQGNSPLHF.

Only a few counts were recorded for this clonotype. The CDR3 DNA reads as TGCGCCAGCAGCCAAGAAGTCCCGCAGGGTGCGCAGCCCCAGCATTTT. It yields the protein CASSQEVPQGAQPQHF. This chain links TRBV4-1 with TRBJ1-5, with D possibly being TRBD1 (5 bases). This CDR3 is built from 16 residues. V was pared by 0 bases and J by 7 bases, with 16 bases between. Germline CDR1 and CDR2: MGHRA and YSYEKL.

This clonotype was recorded a few times. The chain employs TRBV4-3 and TRBJ2-7; D may be TRBD1 (6 bases). The germline gives CDR1 LGHNA, CDR2 YSLEER. V lost 1 base to trimming and J lost 5 bases, with 9 bases between them. The CDR3 has 13 amino acids. The CDR3 loop reads CASSQGNRDEQYF. The CDR3 DNA follows: TGCGCCAGCAGCCAAGGTAACAGGGACGAGCAGTACTTC.

The chain joins TRBV12-3 or TRBV12-4 to TRBJ2-5; no clear D gene. V was clipped by 1 base and J by 9 bases, with 12 bases between them. This CDR3 region has 13 residues. This CDR3 reads CASSLDSFEAQYF. The DNA of the CDR3 is TGTGCCAGCAGTTTAGATTCCTTCGAGGCCCAGTACTTC.

This clonotype has just a few counts. This chain joins TRBV24-1 and TRBJ2-3, with D unclear. This CDR3 region has 12 residues. Germline assignment: CDR1 KGHDR and CDR2 SFDVKD. V lost 2 bases and J 3 bases, leaving 2 bases between the germline ends. The CDR3 sequence: CATSDWTDTQYF. The CDR3, as DNA: TGTGCCACCAGTGATTGGACAGATACGCAGTATTTT.

This clonotype came up a few times. This sequence joins TRBV4-3 and TRBJ2-5, with 7 bases lining up with TRBD2. Germline V gene sequence: CDR1 LGHNA, CDR2 YSLEER. The ends lost 1 base at V and 10 bases at J; junction bases unmatched: 12. The CDR3 covers 15 residues. DNA of the CDR3: TGCGCCAGCAGCCAAGTAGCAGGGTCCTCGGGGGGCCAGTACTTC. It translates to CASSQVAGSSGGQYF.

Only a few counts were recorded for this clonotype. This sequence joins TRBV13 and TRBJ2-1, with no clear D. From germline, CDR1 is PRHDT and CDR2 FYEKMQ (reference sequence). Between the trimmed V and J ends, which lost 3 bases and 0 bases, there was a span of 9 bases. The CDR3 covers 15 residues. This chain's CDR3 is CASSFRSSSYNEQFF. The CDR3 DNA sequence: TGTGCCAGCAGCTTTCGCTCCAGCTCCTACAATGAGCAGTTCTTC.

V is TRBV7-9 and J is TRBJ2-7; D remains ambiguous. Trimming stripped 5 bases from V and 6 bases from J, with 17 bases between. Germline CDR1 is SEHNR and CDR2 is FQNEAQ (reference sequence). The CDR3 has 14 residues. This chain's CDR3 is CASSGTGEAREQYF. The CDR3 DNA sequence: TGTGCCAGCAGCGGTACTGGGGAAGCTCGCGAGCAGTACTTC.

The chain combines TRBV2 with TRBJ1-4, with 8 bases lining up with TRBD1. This CDR3 is built from 15 residues. The V gene's germline CDR1 is SNHLY and CDR2 FYNNEI. The V segment lost 6 bases and the J segment 4 bases; nucleotides outside the gene matches: 7. CDR3: CASRSRTGYNEKLFF. Written as DNA, the CDR3 is TGTGCCAGCAGGAGCCGGACAGGGTATAATGAAAAACTGTTTTTT.

This clonotype came up a few times. The V gene is TRBV7-9, the J gene TRBJ2-3; the D gene is possibly TRBD2 (6 bases). Germline lookup yields CDR1 SEHNR and CDR2 FQNEAQ (reference sequence). This CDR3 region has 15 residues. The germline V and J ends were trimmed by 7 bases and 3 bases, with 17 bases remaining between them. CDR3 in amino acids: CASTPGDGGTDTQYF. The CDR3 bases are TGTGCCAGCACCCCGGGGGACGGAGGGACAGATACGCAGTATTTT.

This clonotype is a singleton in its sample. The J gene is TRBJ1-2, the V gene TRBV29-1; D ambiguous. This CDR3 spans 16 amino acids. Germline CDR1 SQVTM, CDR2 ANQGSEA. With 3 bases removed from V and 4 bases from J, the gap between germline ends came to 21 bases. In nucleotides, the CDR3 is TGCAGCGTTGATCGTCGGGATCCCCAGAGAGGCTATGGCTACACCTTC. Protein: CSVDRRDPQRGYGYTF.

This clonotype came up many times. The CDR3 reads CAINTGTGDGYTF. CDR3 bases: TGTGCCATCAATACCGGGACAGGGGATGGCTACACCTTC. The genes are TRBV10-3 and TRBJ1-2; TRBD1 matches at 10 bases. The CDR3 contains 13 residues. Germline CDR1 ENHRY, CDR2 SYGVKD. V gave up 7 bases and J gave up 6 bases; unmatched junction bases: 5.

The chain employs TRBV6-5 and TRBJ2-2, with TRBD1 matching over 8 bases. Trimming removed 0 bases from V and 6 bases from J; junction bases left unmatched: 9. CDR3 length equals 17 residues. The germline V gene encodes CDR1 MNHEY and CDR2 SVGAGI. The CDR3 loop reads CASSYSGRTGPAGELFF. The CDR3 DNA reads TGTGCCAGCAGTTACTCGGGGAGGACAGGGCCAGCCGGGGAGCTGTTTTTT.

The chain has TRBV7-9 and TRBJ1-1; D ambiguous. V gave up 5 bases and J gave up 1 base, with 5 bases separating them. Germline CDR1 and CDR2: SEHNR and FQNEAQ (reference sequence). The length of the CDR3 is 12 residues. The CDR3 is CASSRQNTEAFF. The CDR3 DNA follows: TGTGCCAGCAGCCGTCAGAACACTGAAGCTTTCTTT.

This chain joins TRBV7-2 and TRBJ2-3, with TRBD1 as a possible D gene (6 bases). Trimming cost V 5 bases and J 5 bases, with 14 bases left between them. The germline CDR1 and CDR2 sequences are SGHTA and FQGNSA. This CDR3 spans 14 amino acids. CDR3 sequence (DNA): TGTGCCAGCAGCCCGATGGGGGCGGGAGATACGCAGTATTTT. Amino acids: CASSPMGAGDTQYF.

The chain links TRBV28 to TRBJ1-2, with TRBD1 identical over 8 bases. After removal of 5 bases from V and 11 bases from J, the junction contained 7 bases not matched to a gene. From germline, CDR1 is MDHEN and CDR2 SYDVKM. The CDR3 runs 12 residues. The CDR3 loop reads CASSNMDRVYTF. CDR3 coding DNA: TGTGCCAGCAGTAACATGGACAGGGTTTACACCTTC.

The V gene is TRBV7-3, the J gene TRBJ1-6; weak D call: TRBD1 (5 bases). The CDR3 totals 15 residues. V was clipped by 0 bases and J by 10 bases, with 13 bases between them. The germline V gene encodes CDR1 SGHTA and CDR2 FQGTGA. CDR3 coding DNA: TGTGCCAGCAGCTTAACGTCCGGGGGGTACTCACCCCTCCACTTT. Protein product: CASSLTSGGYSPLHF.